A selection of T cell receptor beta chains follows, all from one sample in a study of blood T cell repertoires in COVID-19. Sequencing used immunoSEQ multiplex PCR; TCRdb keeps in-frame clones, though not all of them. The repertoire has around 270,000 clones, roughly four fifths of them found once; the top ten carry less than 20%. The sample comprised peripheral blood. These receptors were taken from a person aged 70 to 85 with COVID-19, enrolled during active disease. CDR3s include the opening cysteine and the closing phenylalanine or tryptophan. D genes are given only for firm matches. Clone size is shown for a subset of rows, as once, few, many or a class of expanded clone.

abundance: .
d_gene: TRBD2
v_gene: TRBV11-1
j_gene: TRBJ2-7
CDR3aa: CASSSTSGSYEQYF
CDR3nt: TGTGCCAGCAGCTCTACTAGCGGGAGTTACGAGCAGTACTTC

abundance: .
d_gene: TRBD2
v_gene: TRBV3-1/TRBV3-2
j_gene: TRBJ2-1
CDR3aa: CASSQGAGSHNEQFF
CDR3nt: TGTGCCAGCAGCCAGGGAGCGGGGTCCCACAATGAGCAGTTCTTC

abundance: .
d_gene: TRBD2
v_gene: TRBV19
j_gene: TRBJ2-1
CDR3aa: CASKGLAAYNEQFF
CDR3nt: TGTGCCAGTAAAGGACTAGCCGCCTACAATGAGCAGTTCTTC

abundance: .
d_gene: .
v_gene: TRBV7-8
j_gene: TRBJ1-2
CDR3aa: CASSLDGRDIDRYTF
CDR3nt: TGTGCCAGCAGCTTAGACGGACGGGACATCGATCGCTACACCTTC

abundance: .
d_gene: TRBD1
v_gene: TRBV11-2
j_gene: TRBJ1-1
CDR3aa: CASSPDRDHTEAFF
CDR3nt: TGTGCCAGCAGCCCGGACAGGGACCATACTGAAGCTTTCTTT

abundance: once
d_gene: .
v_gene: TRBV7-2
j_gene: TRBJ2-7
CDR3aa: CASSLARRGSSYEQYF
CDR3nt: TGTGCCAGCAGCTTAGCCCGTCGGGGGAGTTCCTACGAGCAGTACTTC

abundance: .
d_gene: TRBD2
v_gene: TRBV7-3
j_gene: TRBJ2-3
CDR3aa: CASSSRLAGGPDTQYF
CDR3nt: TGTGCCAGCAGCTCCCGTCTGGCGGGAGGGCCAGATACGCAGTATTTT

abundance: .
d_gene: .
v_gene: TRBV29-1
j_gene: TRBJ1-2
CDR3aa: CSVVLAGTNYGYTF
CDR3nt: TGCAGCGTTGTTTTGGCAGGGACTAACTATGGCTACACCTTC

abundance: .
d_gene: TRBD1
v_gene: TRBV3-1/TRBV3-2
j_gene: TRBJ1-3
CDR3aa: CASSFSPGTGAGNTIYF
CDR3nt: TGTGCCAGCAGCTTTAGTCCCGGGACAGGGGCTGGAAACACCATATATTTT

abundance: .
d_gene: .
v_gene: TRBV30
j_gene: TRBJ1-6
CDR3aa: CAWRKGNFGGYNSPLHF
CDR3nt: TGTGCCTGGAGGAAAGGAAATTTCGGGGGATATAATTCACCCCTCCACTTT

abundance: .
d_gene: .
v_gene: TRBV24-1
j_gene: TRBJ1-2
CDR3aa: CATSLGRDYGYTF
CDR3nt: TGTGCCACCAGTCTAGGCCGAGATTATGGCTACACCTTC

abundance: .
d_gene: TRBD2
v_gene: TRBV30
j_gene: TRBJ2-3
CDR3aa: CAWSPGTSGRTSTDTQYF
CDR3nt: TGTGCCTGGAGTCCCGGGACTAGCGGGAGGACGAGCACAGATACGCAGTATTTT

abundance: .
d_gene: TRBD2
v_gene: TRBV27
j_gene: TRBJ2-7
CDR3aa: CASSSQREPHRFGQYF
CDR3nt: TGTGCCAGCAGTTCCCAGCGGGAGCCACATAGATTTGGGCAGTACTTC

abundance: .
d_gene: TRBD1
v_gene: TRBV28
j_gene: TRBJ2-3
CDR3aa: CASSPPGGAPPQYF
CDR3nt: TGTGCCAGCAGTCCTCCAGGGGGCGCCCCGCCGCAGTATTTT

abundance: .
d_gene: TRBD1
v_gene: TRBV18
j_gene: TRBJ2-7
CDR3aa: CASSPQQGTYEQYF
CDR3nt: TGTGCCAGCTCACCTCAACAGGGGACCTACGAGCAGTACTTC

abundance: .
d_gene: TRBD1
v_gene: TRBV5-6
j_gene: TRBJ1-2
CDR3aa: CASSLLQGLGYTF
CDR3nt: TGTGCCAGCAGTTTGCTACAGGGGTTAGGCTACACCTTC

abundance: .
d_gene: TRBD1
v_gene: TRBV7-3
j_gene: TRBJ2-1
CDR3aa: CASSLTGQGYNEQFF
CDR3nt: TGTGCCAGCAGCTTAACCGGACAGGGATACAATGAGCAGTTCTTC

abundance: .
d_gene: .
v_gene: TRBV5-6
j_gene: TRBJ1-5
CDR3aa: CASSASGESNQPQHF
CDR3nt: TGTGCCAGCAGCGCCTCAGGGGAGAGCAATCAGCCCCAGCATTTT

abundance: .
d_gene: .
v_gene: TRBV27
j_gene: TRBJ1-6
CDR3aa: CASSLQGNSPLHF
CDR3nt: TGTGCCAGCAGTTTACAGGGCAATTCACCCCTCCACTTT

abundance: .
d_gene: .
v_gene: TRBV7-2
j_gene: TRBJ1-6
CDR3aa: CASSLVPEASPLHF
CDR3nt: TGTGCCAGCAGCTTGGTTCCCGAGGCATCACCCCTCCACTTT

abundance: .
d_gene: .
v_gene: TRBV2
j_gene: TRBJ2-4
CDR3aa: CASSERAGQTNIQYF
CDR3nt: TGTGCCAGCAGTGAAAGGGCCGGACAGACAAACATTCAGTACTTC

abundance: .
d_gene: TRBD2
v_gene: TRBV7-6
j_gene: TRBJ2-5
CDR3aa: CASSLAGGHQETQYF
CDR3nt: TGTGCCAGCAGCTTAGCGGGAGGGCACCAAGAGACCCAGTACTTC

abundance: .
d_gene: TRBD1
v_gene: TRBV11-2
j_gene: TRBJ1-1
CDR3aa: CASSRGQGLGAEAFF
CDR3nt: TGTGCCAGCAGCAGGGGACAGGGTTTAGGCGCTGAAGCTTTCTTT